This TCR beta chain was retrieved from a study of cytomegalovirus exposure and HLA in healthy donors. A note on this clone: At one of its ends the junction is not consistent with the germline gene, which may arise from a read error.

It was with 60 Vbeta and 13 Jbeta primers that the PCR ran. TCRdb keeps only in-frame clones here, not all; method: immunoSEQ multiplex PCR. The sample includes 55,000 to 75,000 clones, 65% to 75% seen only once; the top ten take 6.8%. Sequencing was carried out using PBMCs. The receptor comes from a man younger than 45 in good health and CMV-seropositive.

The CDR3 region is CSSSLGRGSSGANVLTF. The CDR3 nucleotides are TGTTCCAGCAGCTTAGGCAGGGGTAGCTCTGGGGCCAACGTCCTGACTTTC. V and J are TRBV7-9 and TRBJ2-6; TRBD1 might be the D (6 bases). From germline, CDR1 is SEHNR and CDR2 FQNEAQ (reference sequence). The CDR3 spans 17 residues.